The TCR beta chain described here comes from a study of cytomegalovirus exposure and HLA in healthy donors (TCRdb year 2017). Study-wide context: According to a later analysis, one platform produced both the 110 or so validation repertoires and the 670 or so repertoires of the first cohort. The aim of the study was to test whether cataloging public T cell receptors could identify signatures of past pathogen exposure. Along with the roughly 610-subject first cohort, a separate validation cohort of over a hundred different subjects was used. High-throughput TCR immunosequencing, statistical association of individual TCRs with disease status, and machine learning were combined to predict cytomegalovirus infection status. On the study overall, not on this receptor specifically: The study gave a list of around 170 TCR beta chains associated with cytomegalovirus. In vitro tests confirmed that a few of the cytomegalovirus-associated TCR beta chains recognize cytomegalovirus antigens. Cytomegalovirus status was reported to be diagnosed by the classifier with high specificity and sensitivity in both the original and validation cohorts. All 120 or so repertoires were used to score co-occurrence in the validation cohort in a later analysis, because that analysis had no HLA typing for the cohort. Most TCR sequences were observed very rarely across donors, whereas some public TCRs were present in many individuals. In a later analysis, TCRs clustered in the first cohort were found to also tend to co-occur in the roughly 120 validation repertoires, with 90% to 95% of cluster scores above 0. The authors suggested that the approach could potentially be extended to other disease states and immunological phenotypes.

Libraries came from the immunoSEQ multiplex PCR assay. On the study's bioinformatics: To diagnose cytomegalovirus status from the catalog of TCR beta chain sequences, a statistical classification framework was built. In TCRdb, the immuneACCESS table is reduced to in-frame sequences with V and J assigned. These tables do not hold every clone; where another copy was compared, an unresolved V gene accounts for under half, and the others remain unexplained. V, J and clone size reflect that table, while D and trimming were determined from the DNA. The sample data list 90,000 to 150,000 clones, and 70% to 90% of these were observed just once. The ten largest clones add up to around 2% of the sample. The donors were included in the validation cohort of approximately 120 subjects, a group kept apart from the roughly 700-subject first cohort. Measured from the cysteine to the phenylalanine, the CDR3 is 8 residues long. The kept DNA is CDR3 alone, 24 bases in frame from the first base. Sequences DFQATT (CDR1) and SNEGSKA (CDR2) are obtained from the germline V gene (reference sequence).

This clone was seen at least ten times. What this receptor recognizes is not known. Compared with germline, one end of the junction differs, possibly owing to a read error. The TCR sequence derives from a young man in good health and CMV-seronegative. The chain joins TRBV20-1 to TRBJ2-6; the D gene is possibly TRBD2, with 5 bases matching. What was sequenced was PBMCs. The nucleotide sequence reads TGTAGTACTAGTGGAGAGTCTTTC. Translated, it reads CSTSGESF.